The TCR beta chain under discussion was sequenced for a study of shared clonotypes between healthy human individuals. As regards this clone: Its antigen is undetermined.

Assay execution took place at the deep level. Libraries were prepared by immunoSEQ multiplex PCR; TCRdb keeps only in-frame clonotypes and omits some of them. The repertoire includes more than 2,000,000 clones, more than 85% of them detected once, and roughly 0.36% sits in the top ten. The V and J ends lost 0 bases and 2 bases respectively, with 12 bases between them. CDR3 size: 16 residues. CDR1 is SGHTA, CDR2 FQGNSA, per germline. Study-level points and caveats: Memory subsets generally showed lower estimated richness than naive subsets. A handful of donors showed sharing of about 4.8% of naive CD4 clonotypes.

The chain employs TRBV7-2 and TRBJ2-3; D is possibly TRBD1 or TRBD2 (5 bases each). This TCR came from a man between 18 and 35 years old in good health. Some clones in this sample may be carry-over from other donors' samples. Source material: naive CD4+ T cells from PBMCs. Subset denoted: CD45RA+ positively selected. The CDR3 sequence is CASSLAGVAVTDTQYF. The CDR3 region has the DNA TGTGCCAGCAGCTTAGCGGGGGTAGCTGTCACAGATACGCAGTATTTT.